Each of the 28 T cell receptor beta chains below was sequenced from the same sample in a study of T-cell memory formation after mild COVID-19. A single record per CDR3 protein comes from TCRdb applying MiXCR to the 5' RACE reads. This sample has roughly 380,000 distinct CDR3 sequences, with around 28% found just once. Sequenced: PBMCs or a T cell subset sorted from them (not recorded which). These receptors were taken from an adult woman who had mild COVID-19 (a few samples of this study predate the infection). Cell type and time point are not known.

V and J are TRBV12-3 or TRBV12-4 and TRBJ1-1; D perhaps matches TRBD1 (5 bases). With 1 base removed from V and 10 bases from J, the gap between germline ends came to 13 bases. The CDR3 has 13 amino acids. CDR3 bases: TGTGCCAGCAGTTTAGTGATGGGGCCGAGAGCTTTCTTT. This codes for CASSLVMGPRAFF.

The rearrangement joins TRBV6-5 to TRBJ2-2; 10 bases are shared with TRBD2. V was clipped by 8 bases and J by 2 bases; unmatched bases: 5. Per the germline V gene, CDR1 is MNHEY and CDR2 is SVGAGI. The CDR3 loop spans 15 amino acids. Here the CDR3 reads CASQRTSGNTGELFF. In nucleotides, the CDR3 is TGTGCCAGCCAGAGGACTAGCGGTAACACCGGGGAGCTGTTTTTT.

J is TRBJ1-2 and V is TRBV9, with TRBD1 identical over 8 bases. The germline V gene has CDR1 SGDLS and CDR2 YYNGEE. V trimming: 0 bases; J trimming: 8 bases; junction bases outside the gene matches: 6. The CDR3 covers 14 residues. This CDR3 is CASSVAGQGGGYTF. The CDR3 bases are TGTGCCAGCAGCGTAGCTGGACAGGGAGGCGGCTACACCTTC.

Only one count was recorded for this clonotype. The chain uses TRBV7-8 and TRBJ2-7, with a weak D call TRBD2 (5 bases). This CDR3 has 14 amino acids. Trimming cost V 5 bases and J 2 bases, with 13 bases left between them. Per germline, CDR1 SGHVS and CDR2 FQNEAQ. CDR3 nucleotide sequence: TGTGCCAGCAGCCGAGAGGGTGGCCCCTACGAGCAGTACTTC. Translated, it gives CASSREGGPYEQYF. The full variable domain, completed using reference TRBV7-8 and TRBJ2-7, is GAGVSQSPRYKVAKRGQDVALRCDPISGHVSLFWYQQALGQGPEFLTYFQNEAQLDKSGLPSDRFFAERPEGSVSTLKIQRTQQEDSAVYLCASSREGGPYEQYFGPGTRLTVT.

This clonotype was observed a handful of times. V and J are TRBV7-9 and TRBJ1-5; weak D call: TRBD1 (6 bases). The CDR3 is 15 amino acids. Germline loops: CDR1 SEHNR, CDR2 FQNEAQ (reference sequence). Trimming stripped 1 base from V and 2 bases from J, with 9 bases between. As DNA, the CDR3 is TGTGCCAGCAGCTTAGGGGCAGGGGGCAATCAGCCCCAGCATTTT. It translates to CASSLGAGGNQPQHF. Full variable domain (outside the CDR3, taken from reference TRBV7-9 and TRBJ1-5): DTGVSQNPRHKITKRGQNVTFRCDPISEHNRLYWYRQTLGQGPEFLTYFQNEAQLEKSRLLSDRFSAERPKGSFSTLEIQRTEQGDSAMYLCASSLGAGGNQPQHFGDGTRLSIL.

This clonotype was seen only a few times. J is TRBJ1-2 and V is TRBV6-1; 7 nucleotides match TRBD1. Trimming at V came to 6 bases and at J to 4 bases, leaving 5 bases not matched to a gene. Germline V gene lookup returns CDR1 MNHNS and CDR2 SASEGT. The CDR3 is 13 residues long. CDR3 amino acids: CASRGGQRYGYTF. DNA for the CDR3: TGTGCCAGCAGGGGGGGACAGCGCTATGGCTACACCTTC.

This chain connects TRBV6-5 to TRBJ2-3, with D perhaps given as TRBD1 or TRBD2 (5 bases each). The CDR3 loop spans 15 amino acids. The V and J ends lost 7 bases and 0 bases respectively, with 14 bases between them. Germline V gene sequence: CDR1 MNHEY, CDR2 SVGAGI. The CDR3 DNA reads as TGTGCCAGCACCAAGCAGGGAGCTAGCACAGATACGCAGTATTTT. This encodes CASTKQGASTDTQYF.

This clonotype was seen just once. J is TRBJ1-5 and V is TRBV20-1, with D perhaps TRBD1 (5 bases). V shed 6 bases and J shed 2 bases, with 17 bases lying between them. The CDR3 runs 15 residues. Germline V gene data show CDR1 as DFQATT and CDR2 as SNEGSKA (reference sequence). CDR3 sequence (DNA): TGCAGTGCCCCGGTAGGGGCCCGGGGCAATCAGCCCCAGCATTTT. Translating it yields CSAPVGARGNQPQHF.

J is TRBJ1-1 and V is TRBV7-9; D not certain. CDR1 is SEHNR, CDR2 FQNEAQ, per germline (reference sequence). This CDR3 contains 14 residues. Trimming took 9 bases from V and 7 from J, leaving 21 bases between them. In DNA, the CDR3 is TGTGCCAGTACCCGTAGTCTGGAAACTGGTGAAGCTTTCTTT. This translates into CASTRSLETGEAFF.

V is TRBV5-1 and J is TRBJ2-2; TRBD1 aligns across 7 bases. Germline V lookup: CDR1 SGHRS, CDR2 YFSETQ. The CDR3 runs to 16 residues. With 2 bases clipped from V and 1 base from J, the junction kept 5 bases outside the gene matches. The CDR3 loop is CASSLRGTVNTGELFF. The CDR3 DNA reads TGCGCCAGCAGCTTAAGGGGGACAGTGAACACCGGGGAGCTGTTTTTT.

The chain joins TRBV5-6 to TRBJ1-6, with D possibly matching TRBD1 (6 bases). There are 15 residues in the CDR3. The ends were cut back, 1 base at V and 8 bases at J, with 13 bases in the middle. Germline V gene lookup returns CDR1 SGHDT and CDR2 YYEEEE. CDR3 sequence: CASSLIQGFDSPLHF. For the CDR3, the DNA is TGTGCCAGCAGCTTGATACAGGGTTTTGATTCACCCCTCCACTTT.

The chain has TRBV20-1 and TRBJ2-2; D possibly corresponds to TRBD1 (7 bases). The germline V and J ends were trimmed by 1 base and 1 base, with 16 bases remaining between them. The CDR3 loop spans 17 amino acids. Germline CDR1 reads DFQATT; CDR2 reads SNEGSKA (reference sequence). CDR3 in DNA: TGCAGTGCTAGAGCCACCCCCCAGGGGGGGAACACCGGGGAGCTGTTTTTT. It specifies CSARATPQGGNTGELFF.

This clonotype was observed a handful of times. V is TRBV4-2 and J is TRBJ2-7; 14 nucleotides match TRBD2. Germline V CDR1 and CDR2: LGHNA, YNFKEQ. The CDR3 runs to 16 residues. With V trimmed by 0 bases and J by 7 bases, 5 bases remained unmatched. This chain's CDR3 is CASSQDGTSGSGEQYF. CDR3 bases: TGTGCCAGCAGCCAAGATGGGACTAGCGGGAGCGGGGAGCAGTACTTC.

There are a few counts of this clonotype. The chain is built from TRBV7-2 and TRBJ2-5, with D hard to call. The V end was cut by 1 base, the J end by 5 bases, with 8 bases between. The CDR3 loop spans 13 amino acids. Looked up from germline, CDR1 is SGHTA and CDR2 is FQGNSA. CDR3 in DNA: TGTGCCAGCAGCTTAGGACCCGCGGAGACCCAGTACTTC. It codes for CASSLGPAETQYF.

CDR3 loop: CASSLGHSHNEQFF. CDR3 bases: TGTGCCAGCAGCTTAGGCCACTCTCACAATGAGCAGTTCTTC. The V and J genes are TRBV7-2 and TRBJ2-1; D remains ambiguous. V lost 1 base and J lost 5, with 9 bases in between. The CDR3 length is 14 residues. Germline assignment: CDR1 SGHTA and CDR2 FQGNSA.

The genes are TRBV29-1 and TRBJ2-3; D is uncertain. Looked up from germline, CDR1 is SQVTM and CDR2 is ANQGSEA. The V and J ends lost 4 bases and 2 bases respectively, with 10 bases between them. The CDR3 spans 13 residues. This CDR3 reads CSVAMTTTDTQYF. CDR3 nucleotides: TGCAGCGTTGCAATGACAACCACAGATACGCAGTATTTT.

The J gene is TRBJ1-2, the V gene TRBV24-1; tentative D call: TRBD1 (5 bases). V lost 3 bases to trimming and J lost 8 bases, with 24 bases between them. Germline values: CDR1 KGHDR, CDR2 SFDVKD. The CDR3 contains 17 residues. CDR3 DNA sequence: TGTGCCACCAGTGATCAGACCGGGACCGGAGGTATATGGGGCTACACCTTC. It specifies CATSDQTGTGGIWGYTF.

The gene calls are TRBV12-3 or TRBV12-4 and TRBJ2-2; 8 nucleotides align to TRBD2. The CDR3 is 15 residues long. Losses at the gene ends were 6 bases for V and 1 base for J; bases not matched to a gene: 4. CDR3 in amino acids: CASRDSGKNTGELFF. In DNA form, the CDR3 reads TGTGCCAGCAGAGATAGCGGGAAGAACACCGGGGAGCTGTTTTTT.

The chain uses TRBV5-1 and TRBJ2-5; D might be TRBD1 (6 bases). Deletions cut 0 bases from V and 3 bases from J, with 15 bases between. The CDR3 is 16 amino acids. Germline values: CDR1 SGHRS, CDR2 YFSETQ. The CDR3 reads CASSLAGRGSEETQYF. CDR3 DNA: TGCGCCAGCAGCTTGGCAGGAAGGGGGTCCGAAGAGACCCAGTACTTC.

The gene calls are TRBV5-5 and TRBJ1-1; weak D call: TRBD1 (5 bases). The CDR3 has 18 residues. Germline lookup yields CDR1 SGHKS and CDR2 YYEKEE (reference sequence). Trimming shortened V by 7 bases and J by 5 bases, and 30 bases separated the two germline ends. The CDR3 DNA is TGTGCCAGCGGTCGGGATCCAGCAGGGTTGGGAGGAAGGACTGAAGCTTTCTTT. Residues: CASGRDPAGLGGRTEAFF.

This clonotype has only a few counts. The CDR3 here is CASSQGKVGWEQFF. CDR3 sequence (DNA): TGTGCCAGCAGCCAAGGGAAGGTCGGATGGGAGCAGTTCTTC. The V and J genes are TRBV4-2 and TRBJ2-1; D unclear. The V gene's germline CDR1 is LGHNA and CDR2 YNFKEQ. This CDR3 is built from 14 residues. With 1 base removed from V and 10 bases from J, the gap between germline ends came to 14 bases.

Ten or more counts support this clonotype. CDR3 region: CASSHRENYGYTF. The CDR3 bases are TGTGCCAGCAGTCACAGGGAGAACTATGGCTACACCTTC. The chain recombines TRBV27 with TRBJ1-2, with TRBD1 as a possible D gene (6 bases). The CDR3 is 13 residues long. CDR1 and CDR2 (germline): MNHEY, SMNVEV (reference sequence). Trimming cost V 5 bases and J 2 bases, with 9 bases left between them.

The chain is built from TRBV24-1 and TRBJ2-1; TRBD2 is a possible D gene (6 bases). CDR1 and CDR2 (germline): KGHDR, SFDVKD. V lost 9 bases and J lost 5, with 22 bases in between. The CDR3 totals 16 residues. CDR3 region: CATRGTGEVRNNEQFF. CDR3 nucleotides: TGTGCCACCCGAGGTACGGGAGAGGTGAGGAACAATGAGCAGTTCTTC.

The chain employs TRBV5-1 and TRBJ2-3, with 10 bases aligning to TRBD2. The CDR3 runs 18 residues. Germline values: CDR1 SGHRS, CDR2 YFSETQ. Trimming at V came to 0 bases and at J to 5 bases, leaving 12 bases not matched to a gene. This CDR3 is CASSLGKSGRALRDTQYF. In nucleotides, the CDR3 is TGCGCCAGCAGCTTGGGGAAGAGCGGGAGGGCCTTGAGAGATACGCAGTATTTT.

This clonotype was found a few times. This sequence joins TRBV5-1 and TRBJ1-1; the match to TRBD1 covers 7 bases. This CDR3 is 15 amino acids long. The V segment lost 0 bases and the J segment 7 bases; nucleotides outside the gene matches: 9. Germline V gene lookup returns CDR1 SGHRS and CDR2 YFSETQ. The CDR3 loop reads CASSLGGTDGNEAFF. The CDR3 nucleotides are TGCGCCAGCAGCTTGGGCGGGACAGACGGCAATGAAGCTTTCTTT.

The V and J genes are TRBV7-2 and TRBJ2-7, with D uncertain. This CDR3 is 11 amino acids long. The V gene lost 9 bases and the J gene lost 0 bases, with 6 bases spanning the gap. The germline gives CDR1 SGHTA, CDR2 FQGNSA. The CDR3 region is CASLSSYEQYF. DNA of the CDR3: TGTGCCAGTCTTAGCTCCTACGAGCAGTACTTC. Full variable domain (remainder filled in from reference TRBV7-2 and TRBJ2-7): GAGVSQSPSNKVTEKGKDVELRCDPISGHTALYWYRQSLGQGLEFLIYFQGNSAPDKSGLPSDRFSAERTGGSVSTLTIQRTQQEDSAVYLCASLSSYEQYFGPGTRLTVT.

The V gene is TRBV5-6, the J gene TRBJ2-3; D may be TRBD1 or TRBD2 (6 bases each). This CDR3 has 13 amino acids. Trimming removed 1 base at V and 11 bases at J, with 14 bases between. Germline loops: CDR1 SGHDT, CDR2 YYEEEE. CDR3 protein: CASSLIGGRGQYF. The CDR3 DNA sequence: TGTGCCAGCAGCTTGATTGGGGGGCGCGGGCAGTATTTT.

This clonotype was counted a few times. The chain couples TRBV2 to TRBJ2-3, with D possibly matching TRBD1 (6 bases). The germline V gene has CDR1 SNHLY and CDR2 FYNNEI. This CDR3 spans 16 amino acids. Trimming removed 2 bases from V and 1 base from J, with 13 bases in between. CDR3 DNA: TGTGCCAGCAGTGAATGGGGGCTTGAAGGCACAGATACGCAGTATTTT. Translation gives CASSEWGLEGTDTQYF.